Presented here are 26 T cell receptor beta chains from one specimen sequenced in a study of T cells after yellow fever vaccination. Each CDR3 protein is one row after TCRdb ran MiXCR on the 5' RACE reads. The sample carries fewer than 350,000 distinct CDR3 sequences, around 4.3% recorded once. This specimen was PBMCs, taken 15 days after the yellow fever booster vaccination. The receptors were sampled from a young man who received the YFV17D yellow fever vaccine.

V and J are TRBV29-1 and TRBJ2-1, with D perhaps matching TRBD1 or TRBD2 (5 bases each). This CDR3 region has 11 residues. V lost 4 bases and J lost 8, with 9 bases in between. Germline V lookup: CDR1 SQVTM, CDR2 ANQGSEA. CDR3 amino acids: CSVGGGDEQFF. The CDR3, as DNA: TGCAGCGTTGGTGGGGGAGATGAGCAGTTCTTC.

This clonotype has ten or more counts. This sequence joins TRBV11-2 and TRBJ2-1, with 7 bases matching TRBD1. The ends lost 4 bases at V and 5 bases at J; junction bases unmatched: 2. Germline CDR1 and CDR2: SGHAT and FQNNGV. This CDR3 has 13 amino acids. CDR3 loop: CASSSGQNNEQFF. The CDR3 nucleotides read TGTGCCAGCAGCTCGGGACAGAACAATGAGCAGTTCTTC.

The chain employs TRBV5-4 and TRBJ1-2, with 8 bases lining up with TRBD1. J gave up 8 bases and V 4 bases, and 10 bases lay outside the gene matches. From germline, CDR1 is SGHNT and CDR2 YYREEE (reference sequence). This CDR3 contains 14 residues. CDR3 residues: CASSTWTGSDGYTF. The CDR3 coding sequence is TGTGCCAGCAGCACGTGGACAGGGAGTGACGGCTACACCTTC.

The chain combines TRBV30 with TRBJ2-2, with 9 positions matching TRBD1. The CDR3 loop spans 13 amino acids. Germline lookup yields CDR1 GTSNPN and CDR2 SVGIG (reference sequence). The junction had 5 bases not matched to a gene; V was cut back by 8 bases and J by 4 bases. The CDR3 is CAMGQGGTGELFF. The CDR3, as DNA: TGTGCCATGGGACAGGGAGGCACCGGGGAGCTGTTTTTT.

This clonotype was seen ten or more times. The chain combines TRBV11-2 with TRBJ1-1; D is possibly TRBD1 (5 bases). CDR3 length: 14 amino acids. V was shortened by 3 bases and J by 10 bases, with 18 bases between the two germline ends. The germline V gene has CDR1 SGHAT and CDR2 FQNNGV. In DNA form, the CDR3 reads TGTGCCAGCAGCTTCAGTGGGGTATCAAGGGGAGCTTTCTTT. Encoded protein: CASSFSGVSRGAFF. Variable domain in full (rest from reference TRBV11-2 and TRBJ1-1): EAGVAQSPRYKIIEKRQSVAFWCNPISGHATLYWYQQILGQGPKLLIQFQNNGVVDDSQLPKDRFSAERLKGVDSTLKIQPAKLEDSAVYLCASSFSGVSRGAFFGQGTRLTVV.

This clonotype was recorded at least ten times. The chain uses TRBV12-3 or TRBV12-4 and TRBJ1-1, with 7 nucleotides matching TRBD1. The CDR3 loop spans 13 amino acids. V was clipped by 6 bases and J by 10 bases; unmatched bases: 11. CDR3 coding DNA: TGTGCCAGCAGGGGGACCACAGGGGTGATAGCTTTCTTT. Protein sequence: CASRGTTGVIAFF.

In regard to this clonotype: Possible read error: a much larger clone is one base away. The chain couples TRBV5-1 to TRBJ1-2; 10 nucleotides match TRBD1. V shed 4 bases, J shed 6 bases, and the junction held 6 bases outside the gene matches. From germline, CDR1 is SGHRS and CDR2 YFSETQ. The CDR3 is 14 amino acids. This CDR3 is CASSTAGTGDGYTF. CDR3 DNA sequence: TGCGCCAGCAGCACTGCCGGGACAGGGGATGGCTACACCTTC.

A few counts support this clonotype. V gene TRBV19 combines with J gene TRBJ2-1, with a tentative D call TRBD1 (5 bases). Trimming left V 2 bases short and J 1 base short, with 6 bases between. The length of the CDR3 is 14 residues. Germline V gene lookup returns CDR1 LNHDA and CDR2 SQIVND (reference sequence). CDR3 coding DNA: TGTGCCAGTAGTATAAGGGGTTCCTACAATGAGCAGTTCTTC. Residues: CASSIRGSYNEQFF.

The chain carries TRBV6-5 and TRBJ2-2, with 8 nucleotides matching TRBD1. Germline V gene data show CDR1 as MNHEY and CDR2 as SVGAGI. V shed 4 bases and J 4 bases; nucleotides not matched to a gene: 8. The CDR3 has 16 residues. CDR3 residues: CASSSPQGVGTGELFF. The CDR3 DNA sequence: TGTGCCAGCAGTTCCCCACAGGGGGTTGGCACCGGGGAGCTGTTTTTT.

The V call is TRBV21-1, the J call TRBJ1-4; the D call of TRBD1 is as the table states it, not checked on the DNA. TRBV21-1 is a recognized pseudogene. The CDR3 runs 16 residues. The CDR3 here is CASSKAPERLNEKLFF. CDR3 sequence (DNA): TGTGCCAGCAGCAAAGCCCCGGAGAGGTTGAATGAAAAACTGTTTTTT.

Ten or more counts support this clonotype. CDR3 coding DNA: TGCGCCAGCAGCCAAGAAGGGGAGCAGTTCTTC. It yields the protein CASSQEGEQFF. The rearrangement uses TRBV4-3 and TRBJ2-1; D remains ambiguous. Between the trimmed V and J ends, which lost 0 bases and 10 bases, there was a span of 4 bases. CDR3 length: 11 amino acids. Germline V gives CDR1 LGHNA, CDR2 YSLEER.

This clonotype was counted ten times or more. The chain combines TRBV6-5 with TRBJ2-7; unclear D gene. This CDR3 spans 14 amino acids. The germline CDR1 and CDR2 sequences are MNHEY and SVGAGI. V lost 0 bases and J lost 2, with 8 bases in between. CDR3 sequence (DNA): TGTGCCAGCAGTTACTCGGCCTTTACCTACGAGCAGTACTTC. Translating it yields CASSYSAFTYEQYF.

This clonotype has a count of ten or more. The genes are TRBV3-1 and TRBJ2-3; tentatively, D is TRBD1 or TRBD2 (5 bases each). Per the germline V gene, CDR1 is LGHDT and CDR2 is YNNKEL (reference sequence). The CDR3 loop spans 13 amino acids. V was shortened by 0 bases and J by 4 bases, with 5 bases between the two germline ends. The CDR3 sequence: CASSQEGADTQYF. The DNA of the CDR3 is TGTGCCAGCAGCCAAGAGGGGGCAGATACGCAGTATTTT.

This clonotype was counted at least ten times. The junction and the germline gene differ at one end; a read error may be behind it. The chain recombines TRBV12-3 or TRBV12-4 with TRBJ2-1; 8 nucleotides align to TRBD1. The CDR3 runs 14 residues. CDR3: CASSLTGGYNEQFF. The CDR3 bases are TGCGCCAGCAGCTTAACAGGGGGCTACAATGAGCAGTTCTTC.

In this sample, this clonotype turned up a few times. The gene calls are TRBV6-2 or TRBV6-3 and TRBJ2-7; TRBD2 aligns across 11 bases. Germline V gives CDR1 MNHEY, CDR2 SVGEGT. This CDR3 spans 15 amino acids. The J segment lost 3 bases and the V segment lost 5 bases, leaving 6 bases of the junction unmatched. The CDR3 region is CASSPLAGGFYEQYV. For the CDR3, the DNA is TGTGCCAGCAGTCCTTTAGCGGGGGGGTTCTACGAGCAGTACGTC.

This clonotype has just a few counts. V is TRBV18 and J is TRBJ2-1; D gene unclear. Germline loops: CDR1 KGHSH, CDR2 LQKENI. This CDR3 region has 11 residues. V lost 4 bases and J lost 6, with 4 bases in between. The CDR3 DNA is TGTGCCAGCTCACGATCCAATGAGCAGTTCTTC. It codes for CASSRSNEQFF.

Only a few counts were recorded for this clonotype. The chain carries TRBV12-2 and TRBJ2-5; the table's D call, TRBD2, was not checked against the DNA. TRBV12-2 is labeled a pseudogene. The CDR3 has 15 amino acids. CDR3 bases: TGTGCAAGTCGCTGGGGACTAGCGGGGGAAGAGACCCAGTACTTC. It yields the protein CASRWGLAGEETQYF.

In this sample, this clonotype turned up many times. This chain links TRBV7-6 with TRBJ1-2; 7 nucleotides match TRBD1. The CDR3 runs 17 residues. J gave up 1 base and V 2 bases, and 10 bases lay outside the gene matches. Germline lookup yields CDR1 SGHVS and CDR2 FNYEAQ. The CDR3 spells CASSLLAGTDNNYGYTF. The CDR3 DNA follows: TGTGCCAGCAGCTTATTAGCGGGGACAGATAATAACTATGGCTACACCTTC.

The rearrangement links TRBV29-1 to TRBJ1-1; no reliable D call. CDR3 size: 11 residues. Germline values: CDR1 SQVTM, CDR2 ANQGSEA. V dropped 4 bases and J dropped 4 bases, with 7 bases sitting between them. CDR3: CSVAGSTEAFF. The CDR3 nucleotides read TGCAGCGTTGCCGGGAGCACTGAAGCTTTCTTT.

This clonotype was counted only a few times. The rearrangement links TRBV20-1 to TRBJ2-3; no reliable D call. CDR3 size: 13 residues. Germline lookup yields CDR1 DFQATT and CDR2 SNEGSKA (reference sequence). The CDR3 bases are TGCAGGGCAAGAAGAAGGGGCACAGATACGCAGTATTTT. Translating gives CRARRRGTDTQYF.

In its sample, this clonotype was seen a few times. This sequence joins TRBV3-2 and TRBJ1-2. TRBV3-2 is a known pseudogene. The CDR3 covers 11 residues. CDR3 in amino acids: CASSPHRGYTF. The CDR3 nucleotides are TGTGCCAGCAGCCCCCACCGGGGCTACACCTTC.

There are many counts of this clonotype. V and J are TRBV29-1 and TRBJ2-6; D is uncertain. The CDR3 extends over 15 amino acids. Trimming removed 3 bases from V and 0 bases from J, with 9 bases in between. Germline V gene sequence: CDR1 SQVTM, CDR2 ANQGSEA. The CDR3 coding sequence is TGCAGCGTTGACCGACTCGCCTCTGGGGCCAACGTCCTGACTTTC. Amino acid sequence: CSVDRLASGANVLTF.

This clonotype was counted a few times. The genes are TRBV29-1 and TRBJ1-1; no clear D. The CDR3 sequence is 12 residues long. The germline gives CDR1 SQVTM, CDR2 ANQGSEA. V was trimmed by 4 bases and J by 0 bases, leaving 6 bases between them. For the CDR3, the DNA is TGCAGCGTTGTACTTCTGAACACTGAAGCTTTCTTT. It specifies CSVVLLNTEAFF.

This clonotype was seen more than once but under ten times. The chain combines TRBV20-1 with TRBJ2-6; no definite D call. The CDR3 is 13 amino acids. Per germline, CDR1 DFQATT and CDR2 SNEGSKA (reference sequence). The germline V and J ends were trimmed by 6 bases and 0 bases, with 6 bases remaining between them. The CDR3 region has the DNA TGCAGTGCCTCCGCCTCTGGGGCCAACGTCCTGACTTTC. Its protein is CSASASGANVLTF.

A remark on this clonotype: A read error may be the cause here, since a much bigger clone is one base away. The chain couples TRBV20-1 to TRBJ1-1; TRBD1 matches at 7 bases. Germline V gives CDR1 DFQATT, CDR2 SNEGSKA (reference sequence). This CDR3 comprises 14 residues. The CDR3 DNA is TGCAGAGCTAGGAAGGAGGGGGCGTGGACTGAAGCTTTCTTT. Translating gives CRARKEGAWTEAFF.

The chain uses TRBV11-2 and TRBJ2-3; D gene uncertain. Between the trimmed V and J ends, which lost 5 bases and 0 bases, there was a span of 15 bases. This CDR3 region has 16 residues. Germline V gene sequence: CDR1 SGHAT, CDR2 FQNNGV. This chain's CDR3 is CASSRDRCASTDTQYF. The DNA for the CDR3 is TGTGCCAGCAGCCGCGATCGGTGTGCTAGCACAGATACGCAGTATTTT. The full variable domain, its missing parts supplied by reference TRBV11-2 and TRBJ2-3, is EAGVAQSPRYKIIEKRQSVAFWCNPISGHATLYWYQQILGQGPKLLIQFQNNGVVDDSQLPKDRFSAERLKGVDSTLKIQPAKLEDSAVYLCASSRDRCASTDTQYFGPGTRLTVL.